The table lists the clone carrying this T cell receptor (beta chain) with many counts. This entry belongs to a study of T-cell memory formation after mild COVID-19. TCRdb re-called the 5' RACE reads with MiXCR, one entry per CDR3 protein. The table records about 390,000 distinct CDR3 sequences, around a sixth of them present only once. The CDR3 covers 13 residues. Germline V gives CDR1 SGHTA, CDR2 FQGNSA. V lost 2 bases and J lost 1, with 5 bases in between. The chain carries TRBV7-2 and TRBJ1-1; D uncertain. Sequencing was done on a sample of PBMCs or a T cell subset sorted from them (not recorded which). This TCR came from a man aged 18 to 35 who had mild COVID-19 (a few samples of this study predate the infection). Cell type and time point are not known. The CDR3 reads CASSLRRNTEAFF. The CDR3 bases are TGTGCCAGCAGCTTACGCAGGAACACTGAAGCTTTCTTT.